These T cell receptor beta chains were read from a single sample in a study of early T cells in non-severe SARS-CoV-2 infection. TCRdb reanalysed the 5' RACE reads using MiXCR and keeps one entry per CDR3 protein. The table has approximately 74,000 distinct CDR3 sequences, 11% to 15% seen once. The sample comprised whole blood. All receptors come from an adult who was a healthcare worker with PCR-confirmed SARS-CoV-2 infection or an uninfected control (not recorded which). Each CDR3 is given with its conserved first and last residue. D genes are given only for firm matches. Rows give clone size only sometimes, using once, few, many, or a class for an expanded clone.

clone_size | j_call | d_call | v_call | cdr3_aa | cdr3_nt
few | TRBJ1-1 | NA | TRBV12-5 | CASGPPRWNTEAFF | TGTGCTAGTGGTCCTCCTCGGTGGAACACTGAAGCTTTCTTT
NA | TRBJ1-6 | TRBD1 | TRBV5-4 | CASSLFHRGGSPLHF | TGTGCCAGCAGCTTGTTTCACAGGGGGGGTTCACCCCTCCACTTT
NA | TRBJ2-1 | NA | TRBV11-2 | CASSWQFGSLGNEQFF | TGTGCCAGCAGCTGGCAATTCGGGAGTTTAGGGAATGAGCAGTTCTTC
many | TRBJ2-1 | TRBD2 | TRBV28 | CASSLLTSGTYNEQFF | TGTGCCAGCAGTCTACTAACTAGCGGCACCTACAATGAGCAGTTCTTC
NA | TRBJ2-1 | NA | TRBV7-2 | CASSYTRGQFF | TGTGCCAGCAGTTATACGCGGGGGCAGTTCTTC
few | TRBJ1-3 | NA | TRBV29-1 | CSVAVGFPGNTIYF | TGCAGCGTTGCTGTCGGCTTCCCTGGAAACACCATATATTTT
few | TRBJ1-1 | NA | TRBV7-9 | CASSLAEGSKTNTEAFF | TGTGCCAGCAGCTTAGCGGAGGGCAGTAAGACGAACACTGAAGCTTTCTTT
NA | TRBJ1-4 | NA | TRBV7-8 | CASSLRVGAEKLFF | TGTGCCAGCAGCTTAAGGGTCGGGGCTGAAAAACTGTTTTTT
once | TRBJ1-2 | NA | TRBV29-1 | CSAGPPSGGYTF | TGCAGCGCCGGGCCCCCCTCGGGAGGCTACACCTTC
NA | TRBJ1-1 | TRBD1 | TRBV29-1 | CSVGQGITEAFF | TGCAGCGTCGGACAGGGGATCACTGAAGCTTTCTTT
few | TRBJ2-2 | NA | TRBV11-2 | CASSSYRVGNTGELFF | TGTGCCAGCAGTTCCTACAGGGTGGGGAACACCGGGGAGCTGTTTTTT
NA | TRBJ2-3 | TRBD2 | TRBV29-1 | CRAKRLAGGPDTQYF | TGCAGAGCCAAAAGACTAGCGGGGGGCCCAGATACGCAGTATTTT
NA | TRBJ1-3 | NA | TRBV12-3/TRBV12-4 | CASRVVNTIYF | TGTGCCAGCAGGGTGGTAAACACCATATATTTT
NA | TRBJ1-1 | NA | TRBV12-3/TRBV12-4 | CASNYPGPNTEAFF | TGTGCCAGCAATTATCCGGGACCGAACACTGAAGCTTTCTTT
NA | TRBJ2-1 | TRBD2 | TRBV9 | CASSVDVSGSYNEQFF | TGTGCCAGCAGCGTAGATGTTAGCGGGTCCTACAATGAGCAGTTCTTC
many | TRBJ2-2 | NA | TRBV6-4 | CASSDGQTTGELFF | TGTGCCAGCAGTGACGGTCAAACCACCGGGGAGCTGTTTTTT
few | TRBJ2-7 | NA | TRBV28 | CASSLPLGEQYF | TGTGCCAGCAGTTTGCCGCTGGGCGAGCAGTACTTC
NA | TRBJ2-7 | NA | TRBV18 | CASSQRGRVYEQYF | TGTGCCAGCTCGCAACGAGGTCGGGTCTACGAGCAGTACTTC
few | TRBJ1-1 | TRBD1 | TRBV20-1 | CSADRTGDTEAFF | TGCAGTGCTGACCGGACAGGGGACACTGAAGCTTTCTTT
few | TRBJ2-1 | NA | TRBV2 | CASSEASLKFF | TGTGCCAGCAGTGAGGCCAGTCTAAAGTTCTTC
NA | TRBJ1-2 | TRBD1 | TRBV7-9 | CASSLGRDRGSNYGYTF | TGTGCCAGCAGCTTAGGCCGGGACAGGGGATCGAACTATGGCTACACCTTC
many | TRBJ2-1 | TRBD1 | TRBV18 | CASSPLGTGANEQFF | TGTGCCAGCTCACCTTTGGGGACAGGGGCGAATGAGCAGTTCTTC
few | TRBJ2-5 | NA | TRBV6-1 | CASSEALFGGMGETQYF | TGTGCCAGCAGTGAAGCGTTGTTCGGGGGAATGGGTGAGACCCAGTACTTC